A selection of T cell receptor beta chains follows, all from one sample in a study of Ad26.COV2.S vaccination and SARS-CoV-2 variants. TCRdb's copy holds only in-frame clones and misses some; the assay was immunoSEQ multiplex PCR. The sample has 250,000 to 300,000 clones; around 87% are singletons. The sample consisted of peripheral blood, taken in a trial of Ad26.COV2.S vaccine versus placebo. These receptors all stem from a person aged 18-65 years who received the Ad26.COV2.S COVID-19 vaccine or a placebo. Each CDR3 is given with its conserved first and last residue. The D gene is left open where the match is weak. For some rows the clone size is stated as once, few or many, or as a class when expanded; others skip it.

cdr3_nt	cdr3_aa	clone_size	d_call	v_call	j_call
TGTGCCAGCAGCCAATTAGGGACAGAGAACACCGGGGAGCTGTTTTTT	CASSQLGTENTGELFF	-	TRBD1	TRBV5-6	TRBJ2-2
TGTGCCAGTATAAGTTTCCGACGTCTTAGGACTGAAGCTTTCTTT	CASISFRRLRTEAFF	-	-	TRBV19	TRBJ1-1
TGTGCCATCAGTGATACAGGGGGACGCACAGATACGCAGTATTTT	CAISDTGGRTDTQYF	-	TRBD1	TRBV10-3	TRBJ2-3
TGCGCCAGCAGCTCACAAGGGGGACTGAACTATGGCTACACCTTC	CASSSQGGLNYGYTF	few	-	TRBV4-3	TRBJ1-2
TGTGCCAGCAGCTTGCTAGGACAGGGAAACATCCTACGTGGCGAGCAGTACTTC	CASSLLGQGNILRGEQYF	-	TRBD1	TRBV5-4	TRBJ2-7
TGCGCCAGCAGCTTGAGCCAGGCGAGAAAGACCCAGTACTTC	CASSLSQARKTQYF	once	-	TRBV5-1	TRBJ2-5
TGCGCCAGCAGTCAATCTACTAGCGGACCCACAGATACGCAGTATTTT	CASSQSTSGPTDTQYF	-	TRBD2	TRBV23-1	TRBJ2-3
TGCGCCAGCAGCCAAGTCGACCTTATCGATTACAATGAGCAGTTCTTC	CASSQVDLIDYNEQFF	few	-	TRBV4-1	TRBJ2-1
TGTGCCAGCAGTTTAAACAGGGCCTTTGGCAATCAGCCCCAGCATTTT	CASSLNRAFGNQPQHF	-	-	TRBV27	TRBJ1-5
TGTGCCAGCAGCTTGCTCGAGGGGGGTTACTATGGCTACACCTTC	CASSLLEGGYYGYTF	few	-	TRBV21-1	TRBJ1-2
TGTGCCAGTAGTATTGCAGGGGCTATCGCCAAAAACATTCAGTACTTC	CASSIAGAIAKNIQYF	-	-	TRBV19	TRBJ2-4
TGCGCCAGCAGTCCTATGGAGACCCAGTACTTC	CASSPMETQYF	-	-	TRBV10-1	TRBJ2-5
TGTGCCAGCAGTTACCGGGACAGTAGCACAGATACGCAGTATTTT	CASSYRDSSTDTQYF	-	TRBD1	TRBV6-5	TRBJ2-3
TGTGCCAGCAGTCCCACAAGATGGGACAGCCGACGAGGCTACACCTTC	CASSPTRWDSRRGYTF	-	TRBD1	TRBV6-4	TRBJ1-2
TGTGCCAGTAGGTGGGACAGCCAAAATAGCAATCAGCCCCAGCATTTT	CASRWDSQNSNQPQHF	-	TRBD1	TRBV19	TRBJ1-5
TGTGCCAGTAGAGGGGCGGGAGCCTACAATGAGCAGTTCTTC	CASRGAGAYNEQFF	few	TRBD2	TRBV2	TRBJ2-1
TGCAGTGCGTCGCAGGGGAATGGCTACACCTTC	CSASQGNGYTF	-	-	TRBV20-1	TRBJ1-2
TGTGCCAGCAGCTCCTCAGGTTTAGATAAGCACTTC	CASSSSGLDKHF	once	-	TRBV7-2	TRBJ2-4
TGTGCCAGCACTTCTGATAATTCACCCCTCCACTTT	CASTSDNSPLHF	-	-	TRBV11-1	TRBJ1-6
TGTGCCAGCAGCCCTGTATCAGGGTACACTGAAGCTTTCTTT	CASSPVSGYTEAFF	-	-	TRBV5-4	TRBJ1-1
TGTGCCAGCAGTTGGACTAGCGGGGGCCTCTACGAGCAGTACTTC	CASSWTSGGLYEQYF	once	TRBD2	TRBV11-2	TRBJ2-7
TGTGCCAGCAGCCCGATAAGCGGGGGACGCACAGATACGCAGTATTTT	CASSPISGGRTDTQYF	-	TRBD2	TRBV3-1/TRBV3-2	TRBJ2-3
TGCGCCAGCAACCCCGACAGCCAAATTTACGAGCAGTACTTC	CASNPDSQIYEQYF	-	-	TRBV10-2	TRBJ2-7
TGTGCCAGCAGCCTGACAGGCGGTCGCTACGAGCAGTACTTC	CASSLTGGRYEQYF	-	-	TRBV6-2/TRBV6-3	TRBJ2-7
TGTGCCAGCTCACCACCGGGGGACACTGAAGCTTTCTTT	CASSPPGDTEAFF	few	-	TRBV18	TRBJ1-1
TGTGCCAGCTCGGGAACCGCTGAAGCTTTCTTT	CASSGTAEAFF	-	-	TRBV18	TRBJ1-1